This T cell receptor (beta chain) was obtained from a study of blood T cell repertoires in COVID-19. In the study overall: Samples came from the United States, Italy and Spain, spanning acute and convalescent COVID-19. Nucleic acid was either cDNA or gDNA, and it came from T cells, B-cell-depleted T cells, or PBMCs.

Sequenced by immunoSEQ multiplex PCR; TCRdb stores in-frame clones only, minus some. Of about 280,000 clones in the sample, 88% were seen once. This CDR3 is 14 amino acids long. V lost 3 bases and J lost 2, with 10 bases in between. Looked up from germline, CDR1 is LNHDA and CDR2 is SQIVND (reference sequence). This chain links TRBV19 with TRBJ2-5, with D perhaps TRBD2 (6 bases). The receptor was isolated from a man younger than 35 with active or convalescent COVID-19. The sequenced sample was peripheral blood. The DNA of the CDR3 is TGTGCCAGTAGTATGTGGGGGAGGCAAGAGACCCAGTACTTC. This gives the protein CASSMWGRQETQYF.